This T cell receptor beta chain was observed in a study of radiotherapy plus CTLA-4 blockade in lung cancer. With 5 bases clipped from V and 7 bases from J, the junction kept 9 bases outside the gene matches. CDR1 and CDR2 from the germline V gene are SGHRS and YFSETQ. The CDR3 is 15 amino acids. The repertoire was sequenced with immunoSEQ multiplex PCR; TCRdb's copy has only in-frame clones and lacks some. The data hold about 86,000 clones, with roughly 80% observed a single time. The input for sequencing was peripheral blood, taken from a patient treated with radiotherapy plus ipilimumab. The receptor was isolated from a human donor with non-small cell lung cancer who had stable disease on radiotherapy plus ipilimumab. The chain uses TRBV5-1 and TRBJ2-1; 10 bases fit TRBD2. CDR3 residues: CASRKGLATGNEQFF. Written as DNA, the CDR3 is TGCGCCAGCAGAAAGGGACTAGCGACAGGGAATGAGCAGTTCTTC.